This T cell receptor beta chain is drawn from a study of OX40 agonist ivuxolimab in advanced cancers. Study summary: Patients received ivuxolimab, an intravenous treatment, every 2 weeks at 0.01 to 10 mg/kg.

On this clone itself: Antigen unknown.

Method: immunoSEQ multiplex PCR; TCRdb's copy keeps in-frame clones and lacks some. The sample includes 90,000 to 130,000 clones, under 95% of them seen just once. Study-wide results and limits: Relative to CD4+ cells, CD8+ T cells on average had more expanded clones. At doses 0.1 to 3.0 mg/kg, CD4+ and CD8+ clones expanded.

This TCR derives from an adult with an advanced solid tumor such as melanoma, head and neck, liver or kidney cancer. Sequences were derived from CD4+ or CD8+ T cells sorted from blood, sampled in a trial of the OX40 agonist ivuxolimab.

The CDR3 region is CASSVEGGTGELFF. Here the CDR3 DNA reads TGTGCCAGCAGCGTAGAGGGAGGAACCGGGGAGCTGTTTTTT. The chain has TRBV9 and TRBJ2-2, with a tentative D call TRBD2 (6 bases). CDR1 is SGDLS and CDR2 is YYNGEE in the germline V gene. V was trimmed by 0 bases and J by 5 bases, leaving 8 bases between them. The CDR3 has 14 residues.